The TCR beta chain described here comes from a study of T cell responses to AZD1222 COVID-19 vaccine. Study-level results: Seropositive at baseline were only five or six AZD1222 recipients. Donors, mostly white British, included more females; clonal diversity was possibly underestimated.

Comment on this clone: Antigen: not known.

Assay: immunoSEQ multiplex PCR; the TCRdb copy retains only in-frame clones and omits some. The data show tens of thousands of clones, over 75% seen once. Germline V gene lookup returns CDR1 DFQATT and CDR2 SNEGSKA (reference sequence). The CDR3 totals 11 residues. V lost 2 bases, J lost 14 bases, and 13 bases lay in between. Pooling of second doses given at about 4 or about 12 weeks was done. This specimen consisted of peripheral blood, obtained 28 days after the second AZD1222 dose. The TCR comes from an adult who received the AZD1222 COVID-19 vaccine. The genes are TRBV20-1 and TRBJ2-1; tentatively, D is TRBD1 (6 bases). Here the CDR3 DNA reads TGCAGTGCTAGAAACAGGGTCCCCGAGTTCTTC. This codes for CSARNRVPEFF.